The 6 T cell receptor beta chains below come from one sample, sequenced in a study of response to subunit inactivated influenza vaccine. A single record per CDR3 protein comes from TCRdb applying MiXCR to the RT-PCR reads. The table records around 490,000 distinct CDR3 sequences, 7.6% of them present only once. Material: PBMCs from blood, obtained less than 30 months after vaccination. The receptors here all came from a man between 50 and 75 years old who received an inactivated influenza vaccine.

The chain's CDR3 is CASSFSVNEKLFF. The CDR3 bases are TGTGCCAGCAGTTTTTCGGTCAATGAAAAACTGTTTTTT. The chain recombines TRBV12-3 or TRBV12-4 with TRBJ1-4; D call uncertain. The V gene lost 3 bases and the J gene lost 5 bases, with 7 bases spanning the gap. The CDR3 has 13 amino acids.

The CDR3 protein is CASSPHSYEQYF. For the CDR3, the DNA is TGTGCCAGCAGCCCCCACTCCTACGAGCAGTACTTC. The chain uses TRBV14 and TRBJ2-7; D ambiguous. The V gene's germline CDR1 is SGHDN and CDR2 FVKESK. The CDR3 covers 12 residues. V lost 4 bases and J 0 bases, leaving 4 bases between the germline ends.

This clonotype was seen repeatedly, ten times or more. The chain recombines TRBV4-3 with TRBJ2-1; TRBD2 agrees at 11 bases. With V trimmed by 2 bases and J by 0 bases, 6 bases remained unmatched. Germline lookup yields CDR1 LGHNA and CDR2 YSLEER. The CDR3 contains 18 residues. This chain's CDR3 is CASSQHLAGGASYNEQFF. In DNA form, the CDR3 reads TGCGCCAGCAGCCAACATTTAGCGGGAGGGGCCTCCTACAATGAGCAGTTCTTC.

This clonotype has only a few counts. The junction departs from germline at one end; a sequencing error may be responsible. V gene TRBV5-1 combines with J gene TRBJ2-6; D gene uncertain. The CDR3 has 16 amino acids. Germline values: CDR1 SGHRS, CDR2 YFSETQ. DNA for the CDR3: TGCGCCAGCAGTTTAGACCCAACCTCTCGGGCCAACGTCCTGACTTTC. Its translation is CASSLDPTSRANVLTF.

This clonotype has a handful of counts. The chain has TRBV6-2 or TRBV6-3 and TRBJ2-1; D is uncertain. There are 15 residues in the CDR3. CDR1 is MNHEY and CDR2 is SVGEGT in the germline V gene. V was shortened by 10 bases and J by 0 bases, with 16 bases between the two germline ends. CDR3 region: CATHPKRSSYNEQFF. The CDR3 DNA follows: TGTGCCACCCACCCCAAACGGAGCTCCTACAATGAGCAGTTCTTC.

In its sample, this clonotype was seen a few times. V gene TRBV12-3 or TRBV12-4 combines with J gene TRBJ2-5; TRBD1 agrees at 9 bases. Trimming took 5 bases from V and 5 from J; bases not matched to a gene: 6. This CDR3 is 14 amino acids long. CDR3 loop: CASSPGQGMETQYF. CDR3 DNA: TGTGCCAGCAGTCCCGGACAGGGGATGGAGACCCAGTACTTC.